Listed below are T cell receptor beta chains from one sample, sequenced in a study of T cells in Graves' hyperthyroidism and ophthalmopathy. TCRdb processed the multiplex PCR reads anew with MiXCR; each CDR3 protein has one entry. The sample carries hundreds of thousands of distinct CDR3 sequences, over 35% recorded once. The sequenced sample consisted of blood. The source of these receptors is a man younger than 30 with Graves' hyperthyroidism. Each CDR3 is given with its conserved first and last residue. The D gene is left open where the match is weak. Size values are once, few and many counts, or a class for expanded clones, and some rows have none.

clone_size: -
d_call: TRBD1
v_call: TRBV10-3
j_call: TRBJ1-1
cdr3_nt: TGTGCCATCAGTGATGTCGTGGGGACAGGGGGTTCGGGTGAAGCTTTCTTT
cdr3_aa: CAISDVVGTGGSGEAFF

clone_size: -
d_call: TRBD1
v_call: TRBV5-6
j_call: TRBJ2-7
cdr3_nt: TGTGCCAGCAGCTCCCTCCGGACAGGGCTTCACGAGCAGTACTTC
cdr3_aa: CASSSLRTGLHEQYF

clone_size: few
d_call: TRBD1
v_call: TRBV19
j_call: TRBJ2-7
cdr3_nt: TGTGCCACCCGACAGGGGCAAACCTACGAGCAGTACTTC
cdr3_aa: CATRQGQTYEQYF

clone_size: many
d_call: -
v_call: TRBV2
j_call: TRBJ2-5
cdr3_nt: TGTGCCAGCAGTGAATTTGGAGGGGGCGCGGGCGAGACCCAGTACTTC
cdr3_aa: CASSEFGGGAGETQYF

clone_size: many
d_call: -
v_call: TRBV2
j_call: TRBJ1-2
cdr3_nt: TGTGCCAGCGGACAGAACTTATATGGCTACACCTTC
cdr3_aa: CASGQNLYGYTF

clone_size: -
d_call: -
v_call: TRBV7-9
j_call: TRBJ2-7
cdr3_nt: TGTGCCAGCAGTGAAGCGGCGGGGATAATCGACGAGCAGTACTTC
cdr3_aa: CASSEAAGIIDEQYF

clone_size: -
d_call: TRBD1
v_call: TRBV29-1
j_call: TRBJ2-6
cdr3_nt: TGCAGCGCCAGGACAGGGAGCCAGTGGGCCAACGTCCTGACTTTC
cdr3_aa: CSARTGSQWANVLTF

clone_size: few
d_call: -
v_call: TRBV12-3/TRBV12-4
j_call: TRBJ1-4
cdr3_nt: TGTGCCAGCAGTGCAGGGCGGGACTTTCTTGTTTTT
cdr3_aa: CASSAGRDFLVF

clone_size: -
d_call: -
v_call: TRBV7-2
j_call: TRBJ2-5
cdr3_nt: TGCGCCAGCAGCCAAGGTCCGGGCCAAGAGACCCAGTACTTC
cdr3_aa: CASSQGPGQETQYF

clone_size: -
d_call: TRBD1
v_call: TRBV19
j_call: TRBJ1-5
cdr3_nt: TGTGCCACTATCCCGGGACAGGGCCTCAATCAGCCCCAGCATTTT
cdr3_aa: CATIPGQGLNQPQHF

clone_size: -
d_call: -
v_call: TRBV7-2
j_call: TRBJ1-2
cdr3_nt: TGTGCCAGCAGCTTAAGGGGTTGGTATGGCTACACCTTC
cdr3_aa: CASSLRGWYGYTF

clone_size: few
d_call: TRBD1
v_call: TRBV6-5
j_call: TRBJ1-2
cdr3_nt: TGTGCCAGCAGTTACTCGGTTAAGGGGGCCGGCTACACCTTC
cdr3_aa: CASSYSVKGAGYTF

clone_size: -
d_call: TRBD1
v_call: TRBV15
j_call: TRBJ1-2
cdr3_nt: TGTGCCACCAGCAGTGAGGACAGGGTGGGCGGCTACACCTTC
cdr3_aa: CATSSEDRVGGYTF

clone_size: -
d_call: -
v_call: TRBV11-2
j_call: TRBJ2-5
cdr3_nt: TGTGCCAGCAGCTTAGAGTCGCCAGGGGCGGAGACCCAGTACTTC
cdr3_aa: CASSLESPGAETQYF

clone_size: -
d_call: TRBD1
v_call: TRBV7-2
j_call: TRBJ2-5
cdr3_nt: TGTGCCAGCAGCAACGACAGGGGGTTGGTACAGTACTTC
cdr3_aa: CASSNDRGLVQYF

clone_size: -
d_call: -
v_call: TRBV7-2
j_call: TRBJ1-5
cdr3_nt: TGTGCCAGCAGTTCTAATAGACAGGTTCGGGGCAATCAGCCCCAGCATTTT
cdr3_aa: CASSSNRQVRGNQPQHF

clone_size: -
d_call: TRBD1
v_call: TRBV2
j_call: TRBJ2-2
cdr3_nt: TGTGCCGGGCGTCCGGGACAGGGGAAGCTGTTTTTT
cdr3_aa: CAGRPGQGKLFF

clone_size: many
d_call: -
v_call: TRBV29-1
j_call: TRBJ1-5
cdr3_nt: TGCAGCGTTGAAACAGCCCCTAATCAGCCCCAGCATTTT
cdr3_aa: CSVETAPNQPQHF

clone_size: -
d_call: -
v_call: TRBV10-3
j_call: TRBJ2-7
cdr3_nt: TGTGCCATCAGTACGGACGGGACCGGGGAGCTGTACTTC
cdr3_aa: CAISTDGTGELYF

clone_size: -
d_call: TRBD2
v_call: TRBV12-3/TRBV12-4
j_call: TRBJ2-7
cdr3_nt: TGTGCCAGTTTTCACGGGAGGGCTGTCATCGACGAGCAGTACTTC
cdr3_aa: CASFHGRAVIDEQYF

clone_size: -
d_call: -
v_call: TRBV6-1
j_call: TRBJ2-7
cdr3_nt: TGTGCCAGCAGTGAGAGAAAGGCAGAATCGTCCTACGAGCAGTACTTC
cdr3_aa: CASSERKAESSYEQYF

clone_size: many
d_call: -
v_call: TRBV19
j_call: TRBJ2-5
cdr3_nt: TGTGCCAGTAGTAAAGGCCGGATACAAGAGACCCAGTACTTC
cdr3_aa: CASSKGRIQETQYF

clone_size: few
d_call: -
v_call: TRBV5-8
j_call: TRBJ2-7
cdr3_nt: TGTGCCAGCAGCTCTGGCCGGAACATCCACGAGCAGTACTTC
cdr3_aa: CASSSGRNIHEQYF

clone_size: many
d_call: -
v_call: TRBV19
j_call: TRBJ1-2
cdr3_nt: TGTGCCAGTACCCCCCAGCAGGGCTGGTATGGCTACACCTTC
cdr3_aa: CASTPQQGWYGYTF

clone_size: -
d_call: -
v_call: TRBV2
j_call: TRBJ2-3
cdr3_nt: TGTGCCAGCGGGGGTCCGGCAGATACGCAGTATTTT
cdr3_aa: CASGGPADTQYF

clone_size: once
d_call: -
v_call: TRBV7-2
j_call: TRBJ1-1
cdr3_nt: TGTGCCAGCAGGTTCACGATAAATCGTGGCACTGAAGCTTTCTTT
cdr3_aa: CASRFTINRGTEAFF

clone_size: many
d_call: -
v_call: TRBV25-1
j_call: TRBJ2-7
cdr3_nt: TGTGCCACCCACGGTGGTGCGGTCTCCTTCGAGCAGTACTTC
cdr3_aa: CATHGGAVSFEQYF